This T cell receptor (beta chain) was recovered during a study of OX40 agonist ivuxolimab in advanced cancers. Study information: Three dose-escalation patients had partial responses: one with hepatocellular carcinoma and two with cutaneous melanoma.

Worth noting for this clone: The same CDR3 arises from other DNA sequences in this sample as well.

Here immunoSEQ multiplex PCR was the method, and the copy in TCRdb shows in-frame clones only, minus some. The sample lists tens of thousands of clones, 85% to 90% seen once, with roughly 43% in the top ten. The CDR3 totals 12 residues. V gave up 1 base and J gave up 1 base, with 5 bases separating them. Looked up from germline, CDR1 is GTSNPN and CDR2 is SVGIG (reference sequence). The rearrangement links TRBV30 to TRBJ2-7; D ambiguous. The sequences come from CD4+ or CD8+ T cells sorted from blood, collected in a trial of the OX40 agonist ivuxolimab. The source is an adult with an advanced solid tumor such as melanoma, head and neck, liver or kidney cancer. CDR3 sequence: CAWSGASYEQYF. Written as DNA, the CDR3 is TGTGCCTGGAGTGGGGCTTCCTACGAGCAGTACTTC.